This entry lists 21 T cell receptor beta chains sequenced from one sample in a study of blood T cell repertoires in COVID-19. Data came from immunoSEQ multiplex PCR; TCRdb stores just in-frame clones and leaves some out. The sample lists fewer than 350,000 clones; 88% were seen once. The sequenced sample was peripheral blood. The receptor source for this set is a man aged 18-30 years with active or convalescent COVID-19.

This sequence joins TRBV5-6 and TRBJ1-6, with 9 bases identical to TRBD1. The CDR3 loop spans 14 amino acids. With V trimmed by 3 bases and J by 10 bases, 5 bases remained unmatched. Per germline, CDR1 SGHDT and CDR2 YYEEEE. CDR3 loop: CASSSRDRVSPLHF. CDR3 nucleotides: TGTGCCAGCAGCTCCCGGGACAGGGTCTCACCCCTCCACTTT.

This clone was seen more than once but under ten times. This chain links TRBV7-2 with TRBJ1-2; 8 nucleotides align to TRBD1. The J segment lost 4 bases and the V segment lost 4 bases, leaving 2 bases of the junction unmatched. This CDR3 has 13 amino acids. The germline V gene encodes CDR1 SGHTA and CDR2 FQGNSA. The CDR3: CASSSGGAYGYTF. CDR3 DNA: TGTGCCAGCAGCTCAGGGGGCGCCTATGGCTACACCTTC.

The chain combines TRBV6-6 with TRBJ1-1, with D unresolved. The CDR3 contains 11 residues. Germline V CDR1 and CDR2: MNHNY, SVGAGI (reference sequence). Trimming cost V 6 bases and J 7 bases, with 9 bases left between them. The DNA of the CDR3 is TGTGCCAGCAGCCGGGAGGGTGAAGCTTTCTTT. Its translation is CASSREGEAFF.

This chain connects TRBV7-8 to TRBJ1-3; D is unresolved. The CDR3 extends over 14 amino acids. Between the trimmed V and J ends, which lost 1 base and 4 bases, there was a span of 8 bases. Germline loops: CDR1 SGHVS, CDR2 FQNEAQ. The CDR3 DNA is TGTGCCAGCAGCTTAGACCAGTGGGGAAACACCATATATTTT. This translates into CASSLDQWGNTIYF.

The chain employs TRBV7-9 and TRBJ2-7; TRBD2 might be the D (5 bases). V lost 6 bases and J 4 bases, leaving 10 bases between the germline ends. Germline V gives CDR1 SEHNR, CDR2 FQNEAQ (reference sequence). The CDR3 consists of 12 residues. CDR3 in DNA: TGTGCCAGCAGTTTTCGGGGTTACGAGCAGTACTTC. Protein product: CASSFRGYEQYF.

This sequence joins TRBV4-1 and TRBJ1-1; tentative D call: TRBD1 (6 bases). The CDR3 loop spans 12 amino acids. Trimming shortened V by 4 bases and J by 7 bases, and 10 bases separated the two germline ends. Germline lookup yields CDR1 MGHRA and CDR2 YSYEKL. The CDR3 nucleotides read TGCGCCAGCAGCCCACAGGGAGATGAAGCTTTCTTT. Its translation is CASSPQGDEAFF.

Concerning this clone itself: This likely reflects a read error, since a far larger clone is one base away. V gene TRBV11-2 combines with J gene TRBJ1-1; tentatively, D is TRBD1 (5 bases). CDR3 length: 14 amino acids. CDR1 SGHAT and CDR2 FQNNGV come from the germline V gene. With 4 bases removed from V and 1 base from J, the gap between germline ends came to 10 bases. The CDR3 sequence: CASSWGTGNTEAFF. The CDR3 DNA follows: TGTGCCAGCAGCTGGGGGACTGGGAACACTGAAGCTTTCTTT.

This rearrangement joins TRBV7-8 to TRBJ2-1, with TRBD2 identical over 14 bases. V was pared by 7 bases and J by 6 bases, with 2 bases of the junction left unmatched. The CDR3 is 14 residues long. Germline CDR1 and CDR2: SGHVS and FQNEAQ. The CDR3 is CASKTSGGVNEQFF. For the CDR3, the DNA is TGTGCCAGCAAGACTAGCGGGGGGGTCAATGAGCAGTTCTTC. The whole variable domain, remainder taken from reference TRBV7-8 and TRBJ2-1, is GAGVSQSPRYKVAKRGQDVALRCDPISGHVSLFWYQQALGQGPEFLTYFQNEAQLDKSGLPSDRFFAERPEGSVSTLKIQRTQQEDSAVYLCASKTSGGVNEQFFGPGTRLTVL.

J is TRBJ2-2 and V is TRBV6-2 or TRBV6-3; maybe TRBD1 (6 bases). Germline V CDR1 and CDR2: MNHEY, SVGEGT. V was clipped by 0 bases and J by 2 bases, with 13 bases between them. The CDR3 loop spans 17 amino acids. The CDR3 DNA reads TGTGCCAGCAGTTACTCGGTCGGCAGGGGTAACACCGGGGAGCTGTTTTTT. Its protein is CASSYSVGRGNTGELFF.

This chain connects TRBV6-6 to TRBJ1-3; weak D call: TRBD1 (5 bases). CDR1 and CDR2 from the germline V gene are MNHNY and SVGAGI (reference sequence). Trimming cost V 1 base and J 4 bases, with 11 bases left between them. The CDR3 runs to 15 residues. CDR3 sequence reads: CASSYYRTPGNTIYF. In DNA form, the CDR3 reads TGTGCCAGCAGTTACTATAGGACACCGGGAAACACCATATATTTT.

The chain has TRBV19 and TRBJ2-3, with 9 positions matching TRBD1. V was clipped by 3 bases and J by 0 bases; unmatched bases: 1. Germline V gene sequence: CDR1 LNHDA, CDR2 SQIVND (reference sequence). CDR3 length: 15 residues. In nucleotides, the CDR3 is TGTGCCAGTAGTATGGACAGGGGAAGCACAGATACGCAGTATTTT. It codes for CASSMDRGSTDTQYF. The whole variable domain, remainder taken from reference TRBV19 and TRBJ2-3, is DGGITQSPKYLFRKEGQNVTLSCEQNLNHDAMYWYRQDPGQGLRLIYYSQIVNDFQKGDIAEGYSVSREKKESFPLTVTSAQKNPTAFYLCASSMDRGSTDTQYFGPGTRLTVL.

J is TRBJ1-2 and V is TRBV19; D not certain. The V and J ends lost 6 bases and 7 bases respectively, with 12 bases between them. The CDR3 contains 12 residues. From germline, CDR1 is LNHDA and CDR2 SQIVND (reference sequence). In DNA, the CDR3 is TGTGCCAGTAGCGGGGAATCGGCTGGCTACACCTTC. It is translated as CASSGESAGYTF.

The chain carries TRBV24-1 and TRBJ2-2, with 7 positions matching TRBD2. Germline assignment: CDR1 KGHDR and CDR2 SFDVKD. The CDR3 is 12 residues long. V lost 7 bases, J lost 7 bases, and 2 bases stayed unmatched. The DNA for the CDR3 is TGTGCCACCAGGGGAGGGAACGGGGAGCTGTTTTTT. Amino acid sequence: CATRGGNGELFF.

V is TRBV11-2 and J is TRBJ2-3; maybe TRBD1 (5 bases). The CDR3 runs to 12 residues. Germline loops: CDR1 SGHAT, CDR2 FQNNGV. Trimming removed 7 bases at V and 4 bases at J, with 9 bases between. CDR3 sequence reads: CASTSRADTQYF. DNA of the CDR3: TGTGCCAGCACCTCCAGGGCAGATACGCAGTATTTT.

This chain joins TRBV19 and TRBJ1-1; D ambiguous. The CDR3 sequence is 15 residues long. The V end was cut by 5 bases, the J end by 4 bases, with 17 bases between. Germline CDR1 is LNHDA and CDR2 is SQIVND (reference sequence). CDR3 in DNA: TGTGCCAGTAGTCTTACCCCCATGGGAGGCACTGAAGCTTTCTTT. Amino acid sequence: CASSLTPMGGTEAFF.

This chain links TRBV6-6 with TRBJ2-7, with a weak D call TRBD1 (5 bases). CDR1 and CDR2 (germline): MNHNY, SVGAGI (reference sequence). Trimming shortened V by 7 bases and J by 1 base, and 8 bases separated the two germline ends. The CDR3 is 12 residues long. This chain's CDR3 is CASMQGSYEQYF. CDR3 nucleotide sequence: TGTGCCAGCATGCAGGGTTCCTACGAGCAGTACTTC.

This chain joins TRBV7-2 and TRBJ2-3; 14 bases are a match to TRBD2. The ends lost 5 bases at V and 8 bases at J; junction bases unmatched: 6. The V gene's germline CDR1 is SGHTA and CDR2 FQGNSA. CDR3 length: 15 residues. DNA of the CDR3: TGTGCCAGCAGCGTTTCCGGGACTAGCGGGGGTACGCAGTATTTT. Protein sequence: CASSVSGTSGGTQYF. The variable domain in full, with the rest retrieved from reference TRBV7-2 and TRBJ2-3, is GAGVSQSPSNKVTEKGKDVELRCDPISGHTALYWYRQSLGQGLEFLIYFQGNSAPDKSGLPSDRFSAERTGGSVSTLTIQRTQQEDSAVYLCASSVSGTSGGTQYFGPGTRLTVL.

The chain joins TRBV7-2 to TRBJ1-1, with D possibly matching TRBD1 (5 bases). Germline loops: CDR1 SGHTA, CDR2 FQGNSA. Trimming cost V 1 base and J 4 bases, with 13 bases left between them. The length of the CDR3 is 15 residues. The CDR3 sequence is CASSLELGESTEAFF. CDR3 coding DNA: TGTGCCAGCAGCTTAGAATTAGGGGAATCCACTGAAGCTTTCTTT.

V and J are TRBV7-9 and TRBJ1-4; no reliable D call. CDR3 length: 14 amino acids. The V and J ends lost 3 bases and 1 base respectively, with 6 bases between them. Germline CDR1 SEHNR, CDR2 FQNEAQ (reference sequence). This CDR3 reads CASSLVGTNEKLFF. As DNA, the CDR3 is TGTGCCAGCAGCTTGGTCGGAACTAATGAAAAACTGTTTTTT.

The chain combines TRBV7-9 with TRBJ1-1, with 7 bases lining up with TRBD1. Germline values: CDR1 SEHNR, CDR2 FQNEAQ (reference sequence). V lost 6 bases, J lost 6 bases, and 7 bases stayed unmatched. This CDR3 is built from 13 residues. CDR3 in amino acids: CASSSLQGAEAFF. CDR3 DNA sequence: TGTGCCAGCAGTTCGCTCCAGGGGGCTGAAGCTTTCTTT.

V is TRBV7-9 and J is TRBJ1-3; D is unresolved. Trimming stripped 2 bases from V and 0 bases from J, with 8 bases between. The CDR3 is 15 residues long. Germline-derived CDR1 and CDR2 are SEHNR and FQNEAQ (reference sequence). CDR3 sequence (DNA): TGTGCCAGCAGCTTAAGCAGGCTCTCTGGAAACACCATATATTTT. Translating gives CASSLSRLSGNTIYF.